This T cell receptor beta chain originates from a study of T cells in localized non-small cell lung cancer. Worth noting for this clone: Its antigen is not identified. At one end, the junction sequence differs from germline, possibly due to a read error.

Clones were sequenced by immunoSEQ multiplex PCR, and TCRdb holds only the in-frame ones, with some missing. In the table there are under 65,000 clones, approximately 82% of which are singletons. Study-level findings and limits: Clonality of T cells reached its maximum in uninvolved adjacent lung, surpassing tumor. In adjacent lung appeared a median about 58 of the top 100 tumor clones. Because sequencing included only one region (of the tumor), heterogeneity remains possible.

The sequences come from peripheral blood, collected before any cancer treatment. The TCR comes from a female donor over 55 with stage II squamous cell lung carcinoma.

The CDR3 DNA follows: TGTGCCACCAGCGGCCGCACCGGGGAGCTGTTTTTT. It specifies CATSGRTGELFF. The chain joins TRBV9 to TRBJ2-2; D possibly corresponds to TRBD2 (5 bases). CDR3 length: 12 residues. Germline V gene sequence: CDR1 SGDLS, CDR2 YYNGEE.